Shown below are 22 T cell receptor beta chains from a single sample sequenced in a study of blood T cell repertoires in COVID-19. Produced via immunoSEQ multiplex PCR; TCRdb's table is partial and in-frame only. The sample shows 190,000 or so clones, roughly nine tenths of them seen only once. The material sequenced was peripheral blood. The receptors shown here come from an older woman with acute or convalescent COVID-19.

This rearrangement joins TRBV7-9 to TRBJ1-3; maybe TRBD1 (5 bases). The V gene's germline CDR1 is SEHNR and CDR2 FQNEAQ (reference sequence). V lost 5 bases and J lost 0, with 11 bases in between. This CDR3 comprises 15 residues. CDR3 region: CASSPTQGSGNTIYF. CDR3 coding DNA: TGTGCCAGCAGCCCTACTCAGGGCTCTGGAAACACCATATATTTT.

J is TRBJ1-1 and V is TRBV5-4, with D perhaps matching TRBD1 (5 bases). There are 15 residues in the CDR3. The ends were cut back, 3 bases at V and 1 base at J, with 13 bases in the middle. Germline CDR1 reads SGHNT; CDR2 reads YYREEE (reference sequence). The CDR3 spells CASSSLGGRNTEAFF. In DNA form, the CDR3 reads TGTGCCAGCAGCTCCCTGGGGGGGAGGAACACTGAAGCTTTCTTT. The entire variable domain, with the rest obtained from reference TRBV5-4 and TRBJ1-1, is as follows: ETGVTQSPTHLIKTRGQQVTLRCSSQSGHNTVSWYQQALGQGPQFIFQYYREEENGRGNFPPRFSGLQFPNYSSELNVNALELDDSALYLCASSSLGGRNTEAFFGQGTRLTVV.

Points on this clone: Other DNA sequences in this sample translate to the same CDR3. The chain combines TRBV29-1 with TRBJ1-6; 7 nucleotides agree with TRBD1. The trim removed 6 bases at V and 7 bases at J, leaving 6 bases unmatched. The CDR3 spans 13 residues. Germline values: CDR1 SQVTM, CDR2 ANQGSEA. In DNA form, the CDR3 reads TGCAGCGTAAGACAGGGTTACAATTCACCCCTCCACTTT. It encodes CSVRQGYNSPLHF.

This clone has only one observation. This chain links TRBV5-4 with TRBJ1-1; 10 bases line up with TRBD1. CDR1 is SGHNT and CDR2 is YYREEE in the germline V gene (reference sequence). The junction had 5 bases not matched to a gene; V was cut back by 7 bases and J by 5 bases. The CDR3 runs to 13 residues. The CDR3 region has the DNA TGTGCCAGCTCCGGGACAGGGGTTACTGAAGCTTTCTTT. This gives the protein CASSGTGVTEAFF.

This chain connects TRBV10-3 to TRBJ2-3; TRBD1 agrees at 9 bases. Germline values: CDR1 ENHRY, CDR2 SYGVKD. CDR3 size: 17 residues. After removal of 6 bases from V and 1 base from J, the junction contained 11 bases not matched to a gene. In nucleotides, the CDR3 is TGTGCCATCAGGGGACAGGGCAGTTTCGGCGGCACAGATACGCAGTATTTT. Protein product: CAIRGQGSFGGTDTQYF.

CDR3 in DNA: TGTGCCAAAAGGACAGAAGCGAATTCACCCCTCCACTTT. Amino acid sequence: CAKRTEANSPLHF. The V gene is TRBV2, the J gene TRBJ1-6; D may be TRBD1 (6 bases). V was shortened by 10 bases and J by 7 bases, with 14 bases between the two germline ends. Germline-derived CDR1 and CDR2 are SNHLY and FYNNEI. The CDR3 runs 13 residues. The variable domain in full, completed from reference TRBV2 and TRBJ1-6, reads EPEVTQTPSHQVTQMGQEVILRCVPISNHLYFYWYRQILGQKVEFLVSFYNNEISEKSEIFDDQFSVERPDGSNFTLKIRSTKLEDSAMYFCAKRTEANSPLHFGNGTRLTVT.

The rearrangement links TRBV7-2 to TRBJ1-4; 8 bases fit TRBD1. V gave up 4 bases and J gave up 7 bases; unmatched junction bases: 5. Germline assignment: CDR1 SGHTA and CDR2 FQGNSA. CDR3 length: 14 amino acids. CDR3 residues: CASSSDRGGEKLFF. The DNA for the CDR3 is TGTGCCAGCAGCTCCGACAGGGGCGGTGAAAAACTGTTTTTT.

The rearrangement joins TRBV19 to TRBJ2-2; tentatively, D is TRBD2 (6 bases). CDR1 is LNHDA, CDR2 SQIVND, per germline (reference sequence). CDR3 size: 16 residues. The ends were cut back, 2 bases at V and 0 bases at J, with 10 bases in the middle. The CDR3 nucleotides read TGTGCCAGTAGTATAAAGGGACTCGCGAACACCGGGGAGCTGTTTTTT. This encodes CASSIKGLANTGELFF. The full variable domain, completed using reference TRBV19 and TRBJ2-2, is DGGITQSPKYLFRKEGQNVTLSCEQNLNHDAMYWYRQDPGQGLRLIYYSQIVNDFQKGDIAEGYSVSREKKESFPLTVTSAQKNPTAFYLCASSIKGLANTGELFFGEGSRLTVL.

This chain links TRBV6-1 with TRBJ2-7, with D hard to call. Looked up from germline, CDR1 is MNHNS and CDR2 is SASEGT. V was clipped by 3 bases and J by 0 bases, with 12 bases between them. The CDR3 contains 15 residues. CDR3 sequence reads: CASSDQPDISYEQYF. CDR3 sequence (DNA): TGTGCCAGCAGTGACCAACCCGACATCTCCTACGAGCAGTACTTC.

This clone was detected only once. This chain connects TRBV6-6 to TRBJ1-1; D unclear. CDR1 MNHNY and CDR2 SVGAGI come from the germline V gene (reference sequence). V lost 6 bases and J lost 2, with 16 bases in between. This CDR3 region has 15 residues. CDR3 amino acids: CASRTSLAGNTEAFF. The CDR3 DNA reads as TGTGCCAGCAGAACTAGTTTGGCGGGAAACACTGAAGCTTTCTTT.

The V and J genes are TRBV5-4 and TRBJ2-7; the match to TRBD2 covers 8 bases. The germline V gene encodes CDR1 SGHNT and CDR2 YYREEE (reference sequence). Germline trimming cut 6 bases from V and 3 bases from J; bases unmatched to any gene: 14. There are 16 residues in the CDR3. The CDR3 sequence: CASTGGGRGGGYEQYF. In DNA form, the CDR3 reads TGTGCCAGCACCGGGGGGGGCAGGGGAGGAGGCTACGAGCAGTACTTC. The full variable domain, with the rest looked up from reference TRBV5-4 and TRBJ2-7, is ETGVTQSPTHLIKTRGQQVTLRCSSQSGHNTVSWYQQALGQGPQFIFQYYREEENGRGNFPPRFSGLQFPNYSSELNVNALELDDSALYLCASTGGGRGGGYEQYFGPGTRLTVT.

The V and J genes are TRBV2 and TRBJ1-1; possible D gene TRBD1, 6 bases. Germline CDR1 SNHLY, CDR2 FYNNEI. V was cut by 4 bases and J by 1 base, with 10 bases left in between. The CDR3 is 14 residues long. CDR3 in amino acids: CASSGGQSNTEAFF. As DNA, the CDR3 is TGTGCCAGCAGTGGGGGACAATCGAACACTGAAGCTTTCTTT.

The CDR3 bases are TGTGCCAGCAGCACCTACTCGGGTAAAGAGCAGTACTTC. As protein: CASSTYSGKEQYF. The chain combines TRBV11-3 with TRBJ2-7; the D is unclear. Trimming took off 5 bases at V and 7 bases at J, with 15 bases between the two ends. The germline CDR1 and CDR2 sequences are SGHNT and YENEEA. The CDR3 spans 13 residues. The full variable domain, with the rest looked up from reference TRBV11-3 and TRBJ2-7, is EAGVVQSPRYKIIEKKQPVAFWCNPISGHNTLYWYLQNLGQGPELLIRYENEEAVDDSQLPKDRFSAERLKGVDSTLKIQPAELGDSAVYLCASSTYSGKEQYFGPGTRLTVT.

The chain carries TRBV6-6 and TRBJ1-4; TRBD1 agrees at 8 bases. Germline-derived CDR1 and CDR2 are MNHNY and SVGAGI (reference sequence). CDR3 length equals 14 residues. V was clipped by 6 bases and J by 6 bases; unmatched bases: 6. This chain's CDR3 is CASSGQGRDEKLFF. The CDR3 nucleotides read TGTGCCAGCAGCGGACAGGGTAGAGATGAAAAACTGTTTTTT.

J is TRBJ2-7 and V is TRBV28; D is uncertain. The CDR3 extends over 14 amino acids. CDR1 MDHEN and CDR2 SYDVKM come from the germline V gene. With 6 bases removed from V and 0 bases from J, the gap between germline ends came to 12 bases. DNA for the CDR3: TGTGCCAGCAGCTCCCCGGGTTCCTCCTACGAGCAGTACTTC. It codes for CASSSPGSSYEQYF.

The chain is built from TRBV6-5 and TRBJ1-5; possible D gene TRBD1, 6 bases. The CDR3 totals 13 residues. CDR1 MNHEY and CDR2 SVGAGI come from the germline V gene. V dropped 5 bases and J dropped 4 bases, with 9 bases sitting between them. Written as DNA, the CDR3 is TGTGCCAGCAGTATCAGGGGTAATCAGCCCCAGCATTTT. Translation: CASSIRGNQPQHF.

The table lists this clone with a count of one. The V gene is TRBV18, the J gene TRBJ1-1; no definite D call. CDR3 length equals 15 residues. Germline CDR1 and CDR2: KGHSH and LQKENI. The ends were cut back, 3 bases at V and 0 bases at J, with 11 bases in the middle. Written as DNA, the CDR3 is TGTGCCAGCTCACCGCGACTGACGATGAACACTGAAGCTTTCTTT. This gives the protein CASSPRLTMNTEAFF.

The rearrangement links TRBV7-2 to TRBJ2-4; 12 bases are shared with TRBD2. Germline CDR1 SGHTA, CDR2 FQGNSA. With V trimmed by 4 bases and J by 9 bases, 13 bases remained unmatched. This CDR3 has 17 amino acids. Written as DNA, the CDR3 is TGTGCCAGCAGCTCGACAACTAGCGGGGGGCCGAGGGGCATTCAGTACTTC. This translates into CASSSTTSGGPRGIQYF.

This chain joins TRBV18 and TRBJ1-6; D might be TRBD1 (6 bases). V was cut by 3 bases and J by 7 bases, with 13 bases left in between. In germline, CDR1 is KGHSH, CDR2 LQKENI. This CDR3 is built from 15 residues. In DNA form, the CDR3 reads TGTGCCAGCTCACCGTACAGGGTGGGCAATTCACCCCTCCACTTT. Translation: CASSPYRVGNSPLHF.

This chain joins TRBV5-1 and TRBJ1-1; 9 bases agree with TRBD1. There are 17 residues in the CDR3. The V and J ends lost 0 bases and 2 bases, in that order; junction bases with no gene match: 8. The germline V gene encodes CDR1 SGHRS and CDR2 YFSETQ. The CDR3 DNA reads as TGCGCCAGCAGCTTGGGCCGATGGGACAGGGCTAACACTGAAGCTTTCTTT. Amino acids: CASSLGRWDRANTEAFF.

The chain uses TRBV5-4 and TRBJ2-5; D uncertain. Trimming removed 7 bases at V and 2 bases at J, with 18 bases between. Germline V gene sequence: CDR1 SGHNT, CDR2 YYREEE (reference sequence). CDR3 size: 15 residues. CDR3 nucleotide sequence: TGTGCCAGCTCTCCCGGTGGTTTGAGTCAAGAGACCCAGTACTTC. It yields the protein CASSPGGLSQETQYF.

J is TRBJ1-2 and V is TRBV5-1; TRBD1 matches at 9 bases. The germline CDR1 and CDR2 sequences are SGHRS and YFSETQ. V lost 4 bases and J lost 6; bases outside the gene matches: 10. This CDR3 has 15 amino acids. CDR3 nucleotides: TGCGCCAGCAGCCCTGGACAGGGGAGTTTGCATGGCTACACCTTC. Amino acids: CASSPGQGSLHGYTF.